The following is a T cell receptor beta chain sequence with its context. The antigen this receptor binds is unknown. No much larger clone is present one base from it, and per-base qualities are unavailable. This specimen belongs to a study of CD8+CD57+ T cells in acquired aplastic anemia (dated by TCRdb to 2016 to 2019). The study in broad terms: A mean of around 3 ug of DNA, ranging from roughly 0.18 to 30 ug, was extracted from sorted CD4+ and CD8+ cells. CD8+CD57+ expansion was defined as a frequency above the mean frequency observed in healthy subjects.

Summary of the overall study and its limitations: No significant difference in CD8+ Simpson's diversity was found between patients and healthy controls (P=0.060). Roughly 29 CD8+ CDR3 sequences were found to be shared between patients and controls, but these sequences appeared to be highly expressed in patients and within the immunodominant clones of the patients.

Genomic DNA was used as template for profiling of TCR beta VDJ combinations and CDR3 sequences. TCR repertoire sequencing was run on an Illumina HiSeq 2000. Regarding the original processing steps: TRBV/TRBJ rearrangement plots, CDR3 size and DJ length profiles, and Simpson's diversity index were used to evaluate the repertoires. The most abundant DNA sequence in the deep sequencing data was defined as the immunodominant clone. CDR3 amino acid sequences were screened for sharing across subjects and compared with published repertoires and the VDJdb database. The public reads were reanalyzed by TCRdb: fastp trimming at Q25, MiXCR alignment, in-frame beta chains only. Rows matching on CDR3 protein sequence are summarized as one entry with the most common DNA and genes. The V and J calls were not made by the authors but by TCRdb's processing. Counted in this sample were about 120,000 distinct CDR3 sequences; roughly 55% of them appeared once. The top ten constitute around 29% of the sample.

Flow cytometry had shown CD8+CD57+ cell expansion in the patients selected for sequencing. Every patient had severe acquired aplastic anemia, diagnosed using the International Study of Aplastic Anemia and Agranulocytosis and Camitta criteria. Patients had received no therapy at the time of blood sampling. TCR repertoires of sorted CD4+ and CD8+ blood T cells from severe aplastic anemia patients and healthy subjects were deep-sequenced in the study. Patients were enrolled under clinicaltrials.gov protocols 00001620, 01623167, 00001397, 00071045, 00081523 and 00961064 in the USA. Ficoll-Paque density gradient centrifugation was used to isolate peripheral blood mononuclear cells. CD4+ and CD8+ T cells were sorted by FACS or magnetic beads before DNA extraction. The CDR3 has 17 amino acids, counting the end cysteine and phenylalanine. The sequence is cut down to CDR3 DNA, 51 bases in frame from base 1. Trimming leaves V shorter by 4 bases and J shorter by 3 bases, with the junction holding 14 bases beyond the gene matches. CDR1 MNHEY and CDR2 SMNVEV were looked up in the germline V gene (reference sequence).

The receptor chain draws on TRBV27 and TRBJ2-7, and 8 bases in between align with TRBD1. This clonotype was sampled from a human donor with aplastic anemia. The sequenced material came from sorted CD4+, CD8+, or CD8+CD57+ T cells (not recorded which) from PBMCs. The CDR3 amino acid sequence is: CASSSPLRQGMSYEQYF. The DNA sequence reads TGTGCCAGCAGTTCTCCCCTACGACAGGGGATGAGCTACGAGCAGTACTTC.